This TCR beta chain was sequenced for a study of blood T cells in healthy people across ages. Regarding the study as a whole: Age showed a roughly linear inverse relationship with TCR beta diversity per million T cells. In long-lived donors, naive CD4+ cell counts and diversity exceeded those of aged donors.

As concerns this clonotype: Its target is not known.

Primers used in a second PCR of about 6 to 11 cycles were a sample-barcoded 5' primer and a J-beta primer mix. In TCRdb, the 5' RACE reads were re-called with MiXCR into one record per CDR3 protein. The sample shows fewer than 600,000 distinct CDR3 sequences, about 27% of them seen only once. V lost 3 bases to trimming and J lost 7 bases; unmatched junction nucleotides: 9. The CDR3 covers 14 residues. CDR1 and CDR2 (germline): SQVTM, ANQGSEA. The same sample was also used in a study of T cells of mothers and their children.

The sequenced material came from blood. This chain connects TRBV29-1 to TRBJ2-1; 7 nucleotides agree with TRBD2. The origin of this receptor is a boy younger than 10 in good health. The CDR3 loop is CSVDGSPAGNEQFF. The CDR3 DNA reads TGCAGCGTTGACGGGTCCCCAGCGGGGAATGAGCAGTTCTTC.